Below, 21 T cell receptor beta chains from the same sample are listed, as sequenced in a study of liver allograft versus peripheral blood T cells. Looking at the study overall: Comparative analysis was performed on T cell receptor repertoires from transplanted livers and from recipients' peripheral blood.

MiXCR, run by TCRdb on the reads, gives a single entry per CDR3 protein. The sample lists over 10,000 distinct CDR3 sequences, less than 20% occurring once. These receptors originate from a human patient who had a liver transplant. The graft donor may have given rise to some T cells.

Only one count was recorded for this clonotype. This chain links TRBV5-4 with TRBJ1-1; D not certain. Germline CDR1 reads SGHNT; CDR2 reads YYREEE (reference sequence). This CDR3 has 15 residues. Trimming removed 1 base at V and 2 bases at J, with 12 bases between. The CDR3 coding sequence is TGTGCCAGCAGCTTGCTTGGAACGGGCAACACTGAAGCTTTCTTT. Its protein is CASSLLGTGNTEAFF.

This clonotype was seen ten or more times. The rearrangement joins TRBV18 to TRBJ2-7; 12 bases are a match to TRBD2. The CDR3 covers 16 residues. V trimming: 0 bases; J trimming: 3 bases; junction bases outside the gene matches: 3. CDR1 KGHSH and CDR2 LQKENI come from the germline V gene. The CDR3 nucleotides read TGTGCCAGCTCACCACCGGGACTAGCGGGCTTCTACGAGCAGTACTTC. Translating it yields CASSPPGLAGFYEQYF.

This clonotype was counted many times. The chain couples TRBV29-1 to TRBJ2-3; 9 bases line up with TRBD2. CDR3 length equals 17 residues. Germline V lookup: CDR1 SQVTM, CDR2 ANQGSEA. The trim removed 0 bases at V and 6 bases at J, leaving 13 bases unmatched. CDR3 nucleotide sequence: TGCAGCGTTGAAGATCACAAGGCGGGAGGGGGGTTGGATACGCAGTATTTT. Protein product: CSVEDHKAGGGLDTQYF.

This clonotype was seen just once. This sequence joins TRBV20-1 and TRBJ2-3, with D maybe TRBD1 (5 bases). Germline-derived CDR1 and CDR2 are DFQATT and SNEGSKA (reference sequence). Trimming cost V 6 bases and J 0 bases, with 13 bases left between them. This CDR3 contains 14 residues. This chain's CDR3 is CSARTSPSTDTQYF. The CDR3 DNA is TGCAGTGCCCGGACAAGTCCTAGCACAGATACGCAGTATTTT.

This clonotype is labeled as medium-sized (0.01 to 0.1%). The chain carries TRBV29-1 and TRBJ2-1; 12 nucleotides line up with TRBD2. Germline V lookup: CDR1 SQVTM, CDR2 ANQGSEA. The CDR3 sequence is 15 residues long. The junction had 0 bases not matched to a gene; V was cut back by 3 bases and J by 0 bases. The CDR3 here is CSVEGLAGSYNEQFF. CDR3 in DNA: TGCAGCGTTGAGGGACTAGCGGGCTCCTACAATGAGCAGTTCTTC.

This clonotype counts as medium-sized. In nucleotides, the CDR3 is TGTGCCACCAGTGATAATACAGGGGTAAGCAATCAGCCCCAGCATTTT. This translates into CATSDNTGVSNQPQHF. The V and J genes are TRBV24-1 and TRBJ1-5, with 7 bases matching TRBD1. CDR3 size: 16 residues. V dropped 3 bases and J dropped 1; count of bases not matched to a gene: 5. The germline V gene has CDR1 KGHDR and CDR2 SFDVKD.

By frequency in the sample, this clonotype is medium-sized (0.01 to 0.1%). The CDR3 spells CSVAGQANYGYTF. The CDR3 DNA is TGCAGCGTTGCGGGGCAGGCCAACTATGGCTACACCTTC. V usage is TRBV29-1 and J usage is TRBJ1-2; maybe TRBD1 (5 bases). The V end lost 4 bases, the J end lost 2 bases, and 11 bases lay between the germline ends. CDR3 length: 13 amino acids. Germline V CDR1 and CDR2: SQVTM, ANQGSEA.

The chain links TRBV19 to TRBJ1-1; D is unresolved. Trimming took off 3 bases at V and 1 base at J, with 6 bases between the two ends. The CDR3 has 13 amino acids. Per germline, CDR1 LNHDA and CDR2 SQIVND (reference sequence). CDR3 region: CASSIWENTEAFF. The CDR3 DNA reads TGTGCCAGTAGTATTTGGGAGAACACTGAAGCTTTCTTT.

By sample fraction, this clonotype is medium-sized. The chain uses TRBV18 and TRBJ1-3; 7 bases match TRBD1. The CDR3 contains 19 residues. V lost 0 bases, J lost 1 base, and 12 bases stayed unmatched. Germline lookup yields CDR1 KGHSH and CDR2 LQKENI. The CDR3 loop is CASSPPSSGGLVSGNTIYF. The CDR3 DNA sequence: TGTGCCAGCTCACCACCATCCTCAGGGGGACTAGTGTCTGGAAACACCATATATTTT.

The chain recombines TRBV5-6 with TRBJ1-1; a possible D gene is TRBD1 (6 bases). This CDR3 is built from 15 residues. Trimming shortened V by 0 bases and J by 4 bases, and 13 bases separated the two germline ends. Germline assignment: CDR1 SGHDT and CDR2 YYEEEE. Here the CDR3 reads CASSLGQGMGTEAFF. CDR3 coding DNA: TGTGCCAGCAGCTTGGGCCAGGGGATGGGCACTGAAGCTTTCTTT.

The table lists this clonotype with a count of one. This may arise from a read error, as a much more abundant clone is one base away. The CDR3 spells CASGTLSTGELFF. The CDR3 nucleotides are TGTGCCAGCGGTACCCTATCAACCGGGGAGCTGTTTTTT. The chain recombines TRBV28 with TRBJ2-2; D ambiguous. CDR3 length: 13 residues. Germline assignment: CDR1 MDHEN and CDR2 SYDVKM. V was clipped by 8 bases and J by 5 bases, with 12 bases between them.

The V gene is TRBV20-1, the J gene TRBJ1-2; D gene unclear. The CDR3 extends over 11 amino acids. The V end lost 2 bases, the J end lost 6 bases, and 7 bases lay between the germline ends. The V gene's germline CDR1 is DFQATT and CDR2 SNEGSKA (reference sequence). The CDR3 sequence: CSARSVNGYTF. The CDR3 nucleotides read TGCAGTGCTAGATCCGTTAATGGCTACACCTTC.

The chain uses TRBV20-1 and TRBJ2-3; D not certain. Trimming left V 1 base short and J 2 bases short, with 19 bases between. CDR1 DFQATT and CDR2 SNEGSKA come from the germline V gene (reference sequence). The CDR3 totals 17 residues. The CDR3 loop is CSARGSGLAAYTDTQYF. In DNA form, the CDR3 reads TGCAGTGCTAGAGGTAGTGGGCTGGCAGCCTACACAGATACGCAGTATTTT.

This clonotype is medium-sized by share. The chain couples TRBV15 to TRBJ2-6, with D unclear. The V gene lost 3 bases and the J gene lost 10 bases, with 4 bases spanning the gap. The CDR3 runs 11 residues. Germline V gives CDR1 LNHNV, CDR2 YYDKDF (reference sequence). As DNA, the CDR3 is TGTGCCACCAGCAGCTGGAACGTCCTGACTTTC. This encodes CATSSWNVLTF. Looking up the rest from reference TRBV15 and TRBJ2-6 gives the full variable domain: DAMVIQNPRYQVTQFGKPVTLSCSQTLNHNVMYWYQQKSSQAPKLLFHYYDKDFNNEADTPDNFQSRRPNTSFCFLDIRSPGLGDTAMYLCATSSWNVLTFGAGSRLTVL.

This clonotype was seen at least ten times. The chain joins TRBV7-2 to TRBJ1-1; no clear D. The germline V gene encodes CDR1 SGHTA and CDR2 FQGNSA. The CDR3 runs to 14 residues. Trimming pared 5 bases from V and 3 bases from J, leaving 13 bases between. The CDR3 nucleotides read TGTGCCAGCAGCCTTAGTAGTTCTGACACTGAAGCTTTCTTT. Residues: CASSLSSSDTEAFF. Using reference TRBV7-2 and TRBJ1-1 for the parts outside the CDR3, the full variable domain is GAGVSQSPSNKVTEKGKDVELRCDPISGHTALYWYRQSLGQGLEFLIYFQGNSAPDKSGLPSDRFSAERTGGSVSTLTIQRTQQEDSAVYLCASSLSSSDTEAFFGQGTRLTVV.

This clonotype was picked up a small number of times. This chain joins TRBV25-1 and TRBJ2-6, with 9 nucleotides matching TRBD2. There are 17 residues in the CDR3. Unmatched junction bases numbered 7, after V lost 5 bases and J lost 2 bases. The germline gives CDR1 MGHDK, CDR2 SYGVNS. The CDR3 nucleotides are TGTGCCAGCAGTACTATAGCGGGAGAAGCTGGGGCCAACGTCCTGACTTTC. This translates into CASSTIAGEAGANVLTF.

The chain uses TRBV10-3 and TRBJ2-5; 7 bases agree with TRBD2. The V gene end was trimmed by 4 bases and the J gene end by 0 bases; junction bases not matched to a gene: 8. The CDR3 totals 16 residues. CDR1 is ENHRY, CDR2 SYGVKD, per germline. CDR3 region: CAISGSSGDYQETQYF. The CDR3 DNA is TGTGCCATCAGTGGATCTAGCGGTGACTACCAAGAGACCCAGTACTTC.

The genes are TRBV10-2 and TRBJ2-1, with unresolved D. The V end was cut by 11 bases, the J end by 2 bases, with 22 bases between. The CDR3 length is 16 residues. The V gene's germline CDR1 is WSHSY and CDR2 SAAADI. The CDR3 loop reads CASAEFAIAAYNEQFF. DNA of the CDR3: TGCGCCTCAGCCGAGTTTGCGATTGCTGCCTACAATGAGCAGTTCTTC.

Comment on this clonotype: The junction departs from the called germline gene at one end, perhaps through a read error. The chain carries TRBV7-2 and TRBJ2-3; 11 bases are a match to TRBD2. This CDR3 is 20 amino acids long. CDR1 is SGHTA and CDR2 is FQGNSA in the germline V gene. In nucleotides, the CDR3 is TGTGCCAGCAGCTTAGTAGGGGGGGTGGCTAGCGGGAGGAGGGCAGATACGCATTATTTT. Translated: CASSLVGGVASGRRADTHYF.

The chain carries TRBV7-3 and TRBJ2-1, with D uncertain. Germline V gene sequence: CDR1 SGHTA, CDR2 FQGTGA. The CDR3 has 12 residues. V shed 5 bases and J shed 6 bases, with 8 bases lying between them. The CDR3 is CASSPGFNEQFF. The DNA for the CDR3 is TGTGCCAGCAGCCCCGGGTTCAATGAGCAGTTCTTC. The variable domain in full, with the rest retrieved from reference TRBV7-3 and TRBJ2-1, is GAGVSQTPSNKVTEKGKYVELRCDPISGHTALYWYRQSLGQGPEFLIYFQGTGAADDSGLPNDRFFAVRPEGSVSTLKIQRTERGDSAVYLCASSPGFNEQFFGPGTRLTVL.

This clonotype is deemed medium-sized. The rearrangement uses TRBV7-2 and TRBJ2-7, with 11 bases aligning to TRBD1. This CDR3 region has 15 residues. Germline V CDR1 and CDR2: SGHTA, FQGNSA. V dropped 6 bases and J dropped 4; count of bases not matched to a gene: 8. For the CDR3, the DNA is TGTGCCAGCAGAGTTGGGACAGGGGGAACTTACGAGCAGTACTTC. It encodes CASRVGTGGTYEQYF.